These 26 T cell receptor beta chains were all obtained from the same sample, sequenced in a study of T cells in women clearing cervical HPV infection. Data came from immunoSEQ multiplex PCR; TCRdb stores just in-frame clones and leaves some out. The sample table sets out around 39,000 clones. The sample was blood buffy coat. These receptors were taken from a woman aged 18 to 75 with a cervical HPV16 infection that either progressed to CIN3+ or cleared (not recorded which).

On this clone itself: The sequenced fragment ends 3 residues before the CDR3 boundary, so the rest is inferred from the germline J gene. The chain combines TRBV19 with TRBJ1-2; D remains unclear. Germline values: CDR1 LNHDA, CDR2 SQIVND (reference sequence). The CDR3 totals 15 residues. CDR3 region: CASSAPALAGGDYTF. The part of the CDR3 DNA that was read is TGTGCCAGTAGTGCCCCGGCACTAGCGGGAGGTGAC.

Worth noting for this clone: Read coverage stops 3 residues before the CDR3 terminus; the germline J gene supplies the remainder. The gene calls are TRBV24-1 and TRBJ2-3; TRBD2 aligns across 9 bases. Per the germline V gene, CDR1 is KGHDR and CDR2 is SFDVKD. This CDR3 has 15 amino acids. The ends lost 5 bases at V and 1 base at J; junction bases unmatched: 3. CDR3 sequence: CATSVLAGRTDTQYF. Partial CDR3 DNA: TGTGCCACCAGTGTCCTAGCGGGACGCACAGATACG.

Worth noting for this clone: With the read ending 3 residues before the CDR3 end, the germline J gene is used to fill in that end. Distinct nucleotide sequences in the sample also encode this CDR3. J is TRBJ2-7 and V is TRBV5-1; 7 positions match TRBD1. CDR1 is SGHRS, CDR2 YFSETQ, per germline. The CDR3 sequence is 14 residues long. J was trimmed by 0 bases and V by 4 bases; bases with no gene match: 4. CDR3 sequence: CASSPGTASYEQYF. The CDR3 DNA, read in part, is TGCGCCAGCAGCCCTGGGACAGCCTCCTACGAG.

Details on this clone: The DNA ends 3 residues before the CDR3 does, and the rest of the CDR3 is filled in from the germline J gene. V and J are TRBV19 and TRBJ1-4, with TRBD1 as a possible D gene (5 bases). The CDR3 extends over 18 amino acids. Germline CDR1 reads LNHDA; CDR2 reads SQIVND (reference sequence). Partial CDR3 DNA: TGTGCCAGTAGTATAGTCCCCACAGCCGCCTCTGGGGCCAACGTA. Translation: CASSIVPTAASGANV. The CDR3 reads in full as CASSIVPTAASGANVLFF.

Notes on this clone: The missing CDR3 end, 3 residues past where the read stops, is filled in from the germline J gene. V is TRBV19 and J is TRBJ2-4, with 7 bases aligning to TRBD1. This CDR3 spans 13 amino acids. Germline V CDR1 and CDR2: LNHDA, SQIVND (reference sequence). The part of the CDR3 DNA that was read is TGTGCCAGCGTCGCGACAGGGTCTGCTGGT. It translates to CASVATGSAG. The CDR3 reads in full as CASVATGSAGQYF.

A remark on this clone: At one end the junction does not follow the germline gene, possibly because of a read error. The sequenced fragment ends 3 residues before the CDR3 boundary, so the rest is inferred from the germline J gene. The J gene is TRBJ2-5, the V gene TRBV7-7; 7 bases line up with TRBD2. CDR1 and CDR2 (germline): SSHAT, FNYEAQ (reference sequence). This CDR3 spans 14 amino acids. CDR3 bases read: TGTGCTAGCAGCTTAAGCGGGGCCCAAGAGACC. It specifies CASSLSGAQET. In full, the CDR3 reads CASSLSGAQETQYF.

As regards this clone: Read data end 3 residues before the CDR3 end; the end is taken from the germline J gene. This chain uses TRBV19 with TRBJ1-2, with D possibly TRBD1 on 5 matching bases. Germline loops: CDR1 LNHDA, CDR2 SQIVND (reference sequence). The CDR3 has 14 amino acids. CDR3 region: CASREQVSSYDYTF. The CDR3 DNA, read in part, is TGTGCCAGTAGAGAACAGGTTAGCTCCTACGAC.

The CDR3 is CSARPPGQGYYGYTF. The CDR3 DNA, read in part, is TGCAGTGCTCGGCCACCGGGTCAGGGCTACTATGGC. The chain recombines TRBV20-1 with TRBJ1-2, with D perhaps TRBD1 (5 bases). The read falls 3 residues short of the CDR3 end, and the missing part is taken from the germline J gene. The V gene's germline CDR1 is DFQATT and CDR2 SNEGSKA (reference sequence). CDR3 length equals 15 residues. The V gene lost 5 bases and the J gene lost 3 bases, with 19 bases spanning the gap.

The CDR3 DNA, read in part, is TGTGCCAGCTCATCAGAATATAGCAATCAGCCC. Translating it yields CASSSEYSNQP. In full, the CDR3 is CASSSEYSNQPQHF. The chain has TRBV18 and TRBJ1-5; no definite D call. Read sequence stops 3 residues before the CDR3 end, and the germline J gene provides the missing end. The V and J ends lost 5 bases and 0 bases respectively, with 8 bases between them. Germline V gene data show CDR1 as KGHSH and CDR2 as LQKENI. The CDR3 runs to 14 residues. Variable domain in full (rest from reference TRBV18 and TRBJ1-5): NAGVMQNPRHLVRRRGQEARLRCSPMKGHSHVYWYRQLPEEGLKFMVYLQKENIIDESGMPKERFSAEFPKEGPSILRIQQVVRGDSAAYFCASSSEYSNQPQHFGDGTRLSIL.

About this clone: The missing CDR3 end, 3 residues past where the read stops, is filled in from the germline J gene. The chain employs TRBV7-6 and TRBJ2-4; D uncertain. This CDR3 has 17 amino acids. V was cut by 1 base and J by 3 bases, with 16 bases left in between. In germline, CDR1 is SGHVS, CDR2 FNYEAQ. CDR3 protein: CASSLGAVRNLKNIQYF. Partial CDR3 DNA: TGTGCCAGCAGCTTAGGGGCCGTCAGGAACCTCAAAAACATT.

Comments on this clone: The sequence runs out 3 residues before the end of the CDR3; the remainder is reconstructed from the germline J gene. This sequence joins TRBV30 and TRBJ2-4; D is possibly TRBD2 (5 bases). The CDR3 consists of 11 residues. In germline, CDR1 is GTSNPN, CDR2 SVGIG (reference sequence). CDR3 loop: CAWSPGYGQYF. The sequenced CDR3 bases are TGTGCCTGGAGCCCGGGGTATGGT.

The DNA read from the CDR3 is TGTGCCGGCTCACAGGGGGCCTACGATGAC. Its protein is CAGSQGAYDD. The whole CDR3 is CAGSQGAYDDYTF. This chain connects TRBV19 to TRBJ1-2; 9 bases align to TRBD1. The sequence runs out 3 residues before the end of the CDR3; the remainder is reconstructed from the germline J gene. The CDR3 has 13 amino acids. Germline-derived CDR1 and CDR2 are LNHDA and SQIVND (reference sequence).

Note on this clone: The observed sequence ends 3 residues before the CDR3 terminus, with the missing tail filled in from the germline J gene. The genes are TRBV5-1 and TRBJ2-1; 14 positions match TRBD2. In germline, CDR1 is SGHRS, CDR2 YFSETQ. V shed 4 bases and J 7 bases; nucleotides not matched to a gene: 7. The CDR3 length is 16 residues. CDR3 in amino acids: CASSQTSGRALNEQFF. The CDR3 bases that were read are TGCGCCAGCAGCCAGACTAGCGGGAGGGCGTTGAATGAG.

A word on this clone: The read ends 3 residues early relative to the CDR3; the germline J gene fills the gap. The chain employs TRBV7-6 and TRBJ1-6, with TRBD1 matching over 8 bases. J was trimmed by 4 bases and V by 3 bases; bases with no gene match: 2. This CDR3 comprises 15 residues. Germline CDR1 and CDR2: SGHVS and FNYEAQ. CDR3 DNA (partial): TGTGCCAGCAGCTTTGGACAGGGTTATAATTCACCC. Its translation: CASSFGQGYNSP. The entire CDR3 sequence reads CASSFGQGYNSPLHF. Complete variable domain (other parts from reference TRBV7-6 and TRBJ1-6): GAGVSQSPRYKVTKRGQDVALRCDPISGHVSLYWYRQALGQGPEFLTYFNYEAQQDKSGLPNDRFSAERPEGSISTLTIQRTEQRDSAMYRCASSFGQGYNSPLHFGNGTRLTVT.

As concerns this clone: Read sequence stops 3 residues before the CDR3 end, and the germline J gene provides the missing end. The chain couples TRBV30 to TRBJ2-6, with 7 nucleotides matching TRBD1. Germline CDR1 and CDR2: GTSNPN and SVGIG (reference sequence). Unmatched junction bases numbered 12, after V lost 7 bases and J lost 0 bases. The CDR3 is 17 amino acids. The CDR3 here is CAYEPGAGGSGANVLTF. The covered CDR3 bases are TGTGCCTACGAACCCGGGGCAGGGGGCTCTGGGGCCAACGTC.

Concerning this clone: Read coverage stops 3 residues before the CDR3 terminus; the germline J gene supplies the remainder. The gene calls are TRBV19 and TRBJ1-1; tentative D call: TRBD1 (6 bases). Germline CDR1 reads LNHDA; CDR2 reads SQIVND (reference sequence). The germline V and J ends were trimmed by 6 bases and 4 bases, with 15 bases remaining between them. CDR3 size: 14 residues. The CDR3 loop reads CASSKVGAGTEAFF. The part of the CDR3 DNA that was read is TGTGCCAGTAGCAAGGTGGGGGCGGGCACTGAA. The variable domain in full, with the rest retrieved from reference TRBV19 and TRBJ1-1, is DGGITQSPKYLFRKEGQNVTLSCEQNLNHDAMYWYRQDPGQGLRLIYYSQIVNDFQKGDIAEGYSVSREKKESFPLTVTSAQKNPTAFYLCASSKVGAGTEAFFGQGTRLTVV.

The part of the CDR3 DNA that was read is TGTGCCAGCGGTGGTAGCGGGACTTACAATGAG. Translated, it gives CASGGSGTYNE. The entire CDR3 protein is CASGGSGTYNEQFF. The rearrangement joins TRBV6-1 to TRBJ2-1, with TRBD2 matching 8 bases. The read finishes 3 residues shy of the CDR3 end, and the germline J gene is used to complete it. CDR1 MNHNS and CDR2 SASEGT come from the germline V gene. The V gene end was trimmed by 8 bases and the J gene end by 4 bases; junction bases not matched to a gene: 7. This CDR3 has 14 residues.

Note on this clone: The CDR3 goes on 3 residues after the read ends, and that part is filled in from the germline J gene. This sequence joins TRBV19 and TRBJ1-2, with 7 bases that match TRBD1. Per germline, CDR1 LNHDA and CDR2 SQIVND (reference sequence). This CDR3 is 17 amino acids long. V lost 4 bases, J lost 4 bases, and 15 bases stayed unmatched. CDR3 DNA (partial): TGTGCCAGTAGTACCAGCCGCGGGACAGCAAAGACCTATGGC. Its protein product is CASSTSRGTAKTYG. In full, the CDR3 reads CASSTSRGTAKTYGYTF.

As regards this clone: Read sequence stops 3 residues before the CDR3 end, and the germline J gene provides the missing end. The chain couples TRBV19 to TRBJ1-2, with 12 bases identical to TRBD1. The CDR3 is 14 residues long. With V trimmed by 5 bases and J by 7 bases, 5 bases remained unmatched. Looked up from germline, CDR1 is LNHDA and CDR2 is SQIVND (reference sequence). CDR3 protein: CASSWGQGAFGYTF. The part of the CDR3 DNA that was read is TGTGCCAGTAGTTGGGGACAGGGGGCGTTTGGC. The full variable domain, completed using reference TRBV19 and TRBJ1-2, is DGGITQSPKYLFRKEGQNVTLSCEQNLNHDAMYWYRQDPGQGLRLIYYSQIVNDFQKGDIAEGYSVSREKKESFPLTVTSAQKNPTAFYLCASSWGQGAFGYTFGSGTRLTVV.

On this clone itself: Read coverage stops 3 residues before the CDR3 terminus; the germline J gene supplies the remainder. The chain recombines TRBV2 with TRBJ2-3, with 9 nucleotides matching TRBD1. Germline-derived CDR1 and CDR2 are SNHLY and FYNNEI. The CDR3 is 15 residues long. CDR3 region: CASNGQGRSNQPQYF. Partial CDR3 DNA: TGTGCCAGCAATGGACAGGGGCGATCCAATCAGCCG.

To note about this clone: The CDR3 end is not reached by the read, which stops 3 residues before it; the germline J gene fills it in. The chain links TRBV9 to TRBJ2-1; D uncertain. The germline V gene has CDR1 SGDLS and CDR2 YYNGEE. The CDR3 loop spans 16 amino acids. Trimming pared 0 bases from V and 0 bases from J, leaving 10 bases between. The CDR3 here is CASSVGAPDSYNEQFF. The sequenced part of the CDR3 DNA is TGTGCCAGCAGCGTAGGAGCGCCTGACTCCTACAATGAG.

About this clone itself: Coverage ceases 3 residues before the CDR3 finishes, and the germline J gene fills in the end. The sample contains more than one DNA sequence encoding this CDR3. The rearrangement uses TRBV5-4 and TRBJ2-3; TRBD1 agrees at 7 bases. The germline V gene has CDR1 SGHNT and CDR2 YYREEE (reference sequence). The CDR3 length is 15 residues. V dropped 2 bases and J dropped 2; count of bases not matched to a gene: 5. The sequenced part of the CDR3 DNA is TGTGCCAGCAGCTTCAGACAGGGTGCCACAGATACG. Amino acid sequence: CASSFRQGATDT. Given in full, the CDR3 is CASSFRQGATDTQYF.

As regards this clone: The CDR3 extends 3 residues past the end of the read, so its final part is completed from the germline J gene. The V call is TRBV10-3, the J call TRBJ1-2; 11 bases fit TRBD1. J was trimmed by 2 bases and V by 0 bases; bases with no gene match: 5. This CDR3 contains 17 residues. CDR1 and CDR2 from the germline V gene are ENHRY and SYGVKD. The sequenced CDR3 bases are TGTGCCATCAGTGAGTCACTCCGGGACAGGGGGAACTATGGC. This sequence encodes CAISESLRDRGNYG. From start to end, the CDR3 is CAISESLRDRGNYGYTF.

Details on this clone: Read sequence stops 3 residues before the CDR3 end, and the germline J gene provides the missing end. J is TRBJ2-5 and V is TRBV20-1; no firm D call. Trimming removed 4 bases at V and 7 bases at J, with 19 bases between. Germline CDR1 DFQATT, CDR2 SNEGSKA (reference sequence). This CDR3 comprises 14 residues. CDR3 DNA, as far as it was read: TGCAGTGCTATTGAGAACACCATCGGCGGGACC. It translates to CSAIENTIGGT. The whole CDR3 sequence reads CSAIENTIGGTQYF.

CDR3 DNA, as far as it was read: TGCGCCAGCAGCTGGGGACTACACCCTCGTCGGGGGGAG. It specifies CASSWGLHPRRGE. The whole CDR3 sequence is CASSWGLHPRRGELFF. This rearrangement joins TRBV5-1 to TRBJ2-2, with 7 nucleotides matching TRBD2. The read finishes 3 residues shy of the CDR3 end, and the germline J gene is used to complete it. CDR1 and CDR2 from the germline V gene are SGHRS and YFSETQ. The CDR3 runs 16 residues. V lost 3 bases and J lost 8; bases outside the gene matches: 13.

Concerning this clone: The CDR3 goes on 3 residues after the read ends, and that part is filled in from the germline J gene. This sequence joins TRBV19 and TRBJ2-3; weak D call: TRBD1 (6 bases). The CDR3 spans 13 residues. Germline CDR1 and CDR2: LNHDA and SQIVND (reference sequence). The CDR3 spells CASAGTLNQPQYF. Incomplete CDR3 DNA: TGTGCCAGTGCCGGGACATTGAATCAGCCG.